This T cell receptor beta chain appears in the sequencing data of a study of blood T cell repertoires in COVID-19. Across the whole study: The analysed material was cDNA or gDNA that came from T cells, B-cell-depleted T cells, or PBMCs.

CDR3 length: 14 residues. Cohort 3 recovered donors had two negative PCRs, clearance, or symptom resolution. Clones were sequenced by immunoSEQ multiplex PCR, and TCRdb holds only the in-frame ones, with some missing. In the table there are about 100,000 clones, 80% to 90% of which are singletons. The source of this sequence is a woman aged 50 to 60 who had recovered from COVID-19. The rearrangement links TRBV21-1 to TRBJ1-4; the table gives TRBD1 as D, unverified against the DNA. TRBV21-1 is annotated as a pseudogene. Material for sequencing was PBMCs or T cells enriched from blood (not recorded which). This CDR3 is CASSTRDRGNVSFF. For the CDR3, the DNA is TGTGCCAGCAGCACCCGGGACAGGGGCAACGTATCGTTTTTT.